Detailed here is one T cell receptor (beta chain). Its antigen remains unknown. TCRdb re-called the reads through MiXCR, storing one row per CDR3 protein. Of about 770,000 distinct CDR3 sequences listed, 29% are singletons. The sample belongs to a study of T cell repertoires in cytomegalovirus infection. Study details: Recently identified HLA-C-restricted CMV epitopes and well-studied HLA-B-restricted CMV epitopes were used by the study. Evidence of both CMV infection and a matching HLA type came from public TCR beta signatures. General study findings and limits: Dominating the ex vivo response were TCR beta clonotypes that were CMV-specific and HLA-C-restricted. Public TCR beta family frequency separated CMV-and-HLA carriers, including in an independent cohort.

The CDR3 contains 15 residues. V lost 4 bases and J 4 bases, leaving 16 bases between the germline ends. CDR1 MNHEY and CDR2 SMNVEV come from the germline V gene (reference sequence). The receptor's source is a human donor in good health (CMV status not recorded). Some clones in this sample may be carry-over from other donors' samples. The sequenced sample was cultured CD8+ T cells from PBMCs, obtained from culture after CMV antigen stimulation. The chain joins TRBV27 to TRBJ2-5, with D possibly being TRBD2 (5 bases). CDR3 DNA: TGTGCCAGCAGTTCGTATCGAGAGGGTGGAGAGACCCAGTACTTC. Amino acid sequence: CASSSYREGGETQYF.